Shown below are 28 T cell receptor beta chains from a single sample sequenced in a study of T-cell reconstitution after alpha-beta-depleted transplantation in children. Unique molecular identifiers tagged the TCRbeta library. TCRdb reprocessed the PCR reads via MiXCR and lists one record per CDR3 protein. The sample holds approximately 630,000 distinct CDR3 sequences, less than 15% seen once. Source: PBMCs, taken before TCRalphabeta/CD19-depleted stem cell transplant. Receptors were obtained from a girl aged 2-10 years with congenital amegakaryocytic thrombocytopenia, due to receive a stem cell transplant.

The chain couples TRBV12-3 or TRBV12-4 to TRBJ2-3; D is perhaps TRBD1 (6 bases). V shed 2 bases and J shed 1 base, with 10 bases lying between them. This CDR3 region has 15 residues. The DNA of the CDR3 is TGTGCCAGCAGTTTAACGAGACAGGGCACAGATACGCAGTATTTT. Encoded protein: CASSLTRQGTDTQYF.

This clonotype was seen many times. The chain employs TRBV20-1 and TRBJ2-1, with TRBD2 matching 8 bases. Germline CDR1 is DFQATT and CDR2 is SNEGSKA (reference sequence). V shed 2 bases, J shed 5 bases, and the junction held 5 bases outside the gene matches. This CDR3 spans 14 amino acids. In DNA, the CDR3 is TGCAGTGCTAGAACCGGGACTAGTGACAATGAGCAGTTCTTC. It codes for CSARTGTSDNEQFF.

This clonotype came up many times. V usage is TRBV20-1 and J usage is TRBJ2-5; perhaps TRBD1 as D (6 bases). This CDR3 spans 12 amino acids. Germline assignment: CDR1 DFQATT and CDR2 SNEGSKA (reference sequence). V was clipped by 6 bases and J by 4 bases, with 12 bases between them. The CDR3 sequence: CSATGSGETQYF. CDR3 DNA: TGCAGTGCAACAGGGTCGGGAGAGACCCAGTACTTC.

This clonotype has a count of ten or more. V is TRBV27 and J is TRBJ2-7, with a weak D call TRBD1 (5 bases). V lost 4 bases, J lost 0 bases, and 7 bases lay in between. This CDR3 is built from 13 residues. Germline loops: CDR1 MNHEY, CDR2 SMNVEV (reference sequence). The CDR3 nucleotides are TGTGCCAGCAGTTCAGGGTACTCCTACGAGCAGTACTTC. Protein sequence: CASSSGYSYEQYF.

Comments on this clonotype: Given the absence of the conserved phenylalanine or tryptophan at the CDR3 end, a read error is likely. The chain recombines TRBV19 with TRBJ2-7; 7 bases are shared with TRBD2. The germline CDR1 and CDR2 sequences are LNHDA and SQIVND (reference sequence). The CDR3 extends over 16 amino acids. V was pared by 5 bases and J by 0 bases, with 10 bases of the junction left unmatched. CDR3 region: CASSVGLGPSSYEQYL. The CDR3, as DNA: TGTGCCAGTAGTGTCGGACTAGGCCCGAGCTCCTACGAGCAGTACTTA.

This clonotype was counted a few times. The chain combines TRBV7-9 with TRBJ2-4; 9 bases are shared with TRBD2. This CDR3 is 19 amino acids long. The germline CDR1 and CDR2 sequences are SEHNR and FQNEAQ (reference sequence). With V trimmed by 0 bases and J by 0 bases, 9 bases remained unmatched. This CDR3 reads CASSLAPSGALLAKNIQYF. CDR3 in DNA: TGTGCCAGCAGCTTAGCCCCTAGCGGGGCACTTCTAGCCAAAAACATTCAGTACTTC.

This clonotype has ten or more counts. The chain joins TRBV7-8 to TRBJ2-7; TRBD2 aligns across 9 bases. This CDR3 spans 14 amino acids. The ends lost 2 bases at V and 5 bases at J; junction bases unmatched: 4. Germline V gene sequence: CDR1 SGHVS, CDR2 FQNEAQ. The DNA of the CDR3 is TGTGCCAGCAGCTTATTCGCTAGCGGGGACGAGCAGTACTTC. Its translation: CASSLFASGDEQYF.

This clonotype was found many times. The chain links TRBV10-3 to TRBJ1-6, with D uncertain. The CDR3 runs to 12 residues. CDR1 and CDR2 from the germline V gene are ENHRY and SYGVKD. With 8 bases removed from V and 9 bases from J, the gap between germline ends came to 11 bases. CDR3 nucleotide sequence: TGTGCCATCCAAGGCTCCTCTTCACCCCTCCACTTT. Its translation: CAIQGSSSPLHF.

The chain joins TRBV5-4 to TRBJ2-1; the match to TRBD2 covers 8 bases. CDR1 and CDR2 (germline): SGHNT, YYREEE (reference sequence). The CDR3 sequence is 17 residues long. V lost 3 bases and J lost 7; bases outside the gene matches: 15. For the CDR3, the DNA is TGTGCCAGCAGCTCCGTCGGGTCGGGAGGGCATTTGAATGAGCAGTTCTTC. Residues: CASSSVGSGGHLNEQFF.

The rearrangement uses TRBV5-5 and TRBJ2-5, with 7 bases lining up with TRBD2. The CDR3 extends over 13 amino acids. Looked up from germline, CDR1 is SGHKS and CDR2 is YYEKEE (reference sequence). With V trimmed by 4 bases and J by 5 bases, 5 bases remained unmatched. CDR3 DNA sequence: TGTGCCAGCAGCCAGCGGGATTGGGAGACCCAGTACTTC. Translating it yields CASSQRDWETQYF.

This clonotype was counted at least ten times. The chain links TRBV20-1 to TRBJ1-1; D remains ambiguous. V gave up 1 base and J gave up 8 bases, with 8 bases separating them. The CDR3 spans 11 residues. Germline V gives CDR1 DFQATT, CDR2 SNEGSKA (reference sequence). DNA of the CDR3: TGCAGTGCTAGAGTAGGAAGGGAAGCTTTCTTT. This translates into CSARVGREAFF.

This chain connects TRBV20-1 to TRBJ2-1; TRBD1 is a possible D gene (5 bases). Germline-derived CDR1 and CDR2 are DFQATT and SNEGSKA (reference sequence). V was shortened by 4 bases and J by 4 bases, with 11 bases between the two germline ends. The CDR3 is 13 residues long. The DNA for the CDR3 is TGCAGTGCTACCTATCGACAGTACAATGAGCAGTTCTTC. Residues: CSATYRQYNEQFF.

The gene calls are TRBV11-1 and TRBJ2-1; the D gene is possibly TRBD2 (6 bases). Germline V gene sequence: CDR1 SGHAT, CDR2 FQDESV (reference sequence). This CDR3 is built from 18 residues. Trimming pared 5 bases from V and 0 bases from J, leaving 20 bases between. The CDR3 sequence is CASSRRGTGETSYNEQFF. CDR3 in DNA: TGTGCCAGCAGCCGACGGGGGACGGGAGAAACCTCCTACAATGAGCAGTTCTTC.

The chain links TRBV11-2 to TRBJ2-7; 7 positions match TRBD2. The CDR3 runs to 15 residues. V dropped 2 bases and J dropped 5; count of bases not matched to a gene: 9. Germline CDR1 reads SGHAT; CDR2 reads FQNNGV. The chain's CDR3 is CASSLSGGSQDEQYF. In nucleotides, the CDR3 is TGTGCCAGCAGCTTATCTGGCGGGAGTCAGGACGAGCAGTACTTC. The variable domain in full, completed from reference TRBV11-2 and TRBJ2-7, reads EAGVAQSPRYKIIEKRQSVAFWCNPISGHATLYWYQQILGQGPKLLIQFQNNGVVDDSQLPKDRFSAERLKGVDSTLKIQPAKLEDSAVYLCASSLSGGSQDEQYFGPGTRLTVT.

This chain links TRBV30 with TRBJ2-1; TRBD2 is a possible D gene (6 bases). The length of the CDR3 is 15 residues. The V gene's germline CDR1 is GTSNPN and CDR2 SVGIG (reference sequence). Trimming stripped 0 bases from V and 6 bases from J, with 15 bases between. CDR3 amino acids: CAWSVLGGTLNEQFF. CDR3 nucleotides: TGTGCCTGGAGTGTACTAGGAGGGACGCTCAATGAGCAGTTCTTC. The full variable domain, rest sourced from reference TRBV30 and TRBJ2-1, is SQTIHQWPATLVQPVGSPLSLECTVEGTSNPNLYWYRQAAGRGLQLLFYSVGIGQISSEVPQNLSASRPQDRQFILSSKKLLLSDSGFYLCAWSVLGGTLNEQFFGPGTRLTVL.

The chain links TRBV28 to TRBJ2-4, with D tentatively TRBD1 or TRBD2 (5 bases each). CDR1 MDHEN and CDR2 SYDVKM come from the germline V gene. V lost 4 bases and J lost 4, with 11 bases in between. The CDR3 consists of 14 residues. The CDR3 sequence: CASSSWDGKNIQYF. In DNA form, the CDR3 reads TGTGCCAGCAGTTCGTGGGACGGTAAAAACATTCAGTACTTC.

The rearrangement joins TRBV12-3 or TRBV12-4 to TRBJ2-3; either TRBD1 or TRBD2 may supply D (7 bases each). Trimming took 3 bases from V and 2 from J, leaving 15 bases between them. The CDR3 contains 16 residues. The CDR3: CASSFPPGGDTDTQYF. CDR3 bases: TGTGCCAGCAGTTTCCCGCCAGGGGGGGACACAGATACGCAGTATTTT.

This clonotype was picked up many times. CDR3 residues: CASSLFRDRVILRANVLTF. The CDR3, as DNA: TGTGCCAGCAGCTTATTTCGGGACAGGGTCATCCTACGGGCCAACGTCCTGACTTTC. The chain links TRBV11-1 to TRBJ2-6; 9 bases fit TRBD1. Unmatched junction bases numbered 13, after V lost 2 bases and J lost 5 bases. This CDR3 region has 19 residues. Germline V CDR1 and CDR2: SGHAT, FQDESV (reference sequence).

This clonotype has ten or more counts. The chain employs TRBV12-3 or TRBV12-4 and TRBJ1-2; D not certain. V lost 3 bases and J 1 base, leaving 6 bases between the germline ends. This CDR3 region has 13 residues. CDR3 nucleotides: TGTGCCAGCAGTTTCGGGTATAACTATGGCTACACCTTC. This gives the protein CASSFGYNYGYTF.

This clonotype has a count of ten or more. This CDR3 is CASSPSGQSQETQYF. In nucleotides, the CDR3 is TGTGCCAGCAGCCCTAGTGGACAGTCGCAAGAGACCCAGTACTTC. J is TRBJ2-5 and V is TRBV28; perhaps TRBD1 as D (6 bases). With 6 bases removed from V and 2 bases from J, the gap between germline ends came to 16 bases. The CDR3 is 15 amino acids. From germline, CDR1 is MDHEN and CDR2 SYDVKM.

This clonotype was recorded many times. CDR3 amino acids: CASAGGPYGYTF. The CDR3 region has the DNA TGCGCCAGCGCCGGGGGACCTTATGGCTACACCTTC. This chain joins TRBV5-1 and TRBJ1-2; D might be TRBD1 (5 bases). Trimming removed 7 bases from V and 5 bases from J, with 12 bases in between. Per the germline V gene, CDR1 is SGHRS and CDR2 is YFSETQ. The CDR3 runs to 12 residues.

This clonotype was seen ten or more times. The CDR3 is CASSFPGLAATDTQYF. CDR3 sequence (DNA): TGTGCCAGCAGCTTCCCGGGACTAGCGGCCACAGATACGCAGTATTTT. This chain joins TRBV5-5 and TRBJ2-3, with 11 bases matching TRBD2. Trimming at V came to 2 bases and at J to 2 bases, leaving 4 bases not matched to a gene. Germline CDR1 is SGHKS and CDR2 is YYEKEE (reference sequence). This CDR3 has 16 residues.

The table lists this clonotype with many counts. As DNA, the CDR3 is TGCAGTGCTAGAGGACTAGCCCCCGCTACGCAGTATTTT. Translation gives CSARGLAPATQYF. The chain is built from TRBV20-1 and TRBJ2-3; 7 bases are shared with TRBD2. The CDR3 has 13 residues. CDR1 and CDR2 from the germline V gene are DFQATT and SNEGSKA (reference sequence). The trim removed 1 base at V and 8 bases at J, leaving 6 bases unmatched.

The sample holds many counts of this clonotype. This sequence joins TRBV20-1 and TRBJ2-1; D may be TRBD2 (6 bases). V shed 0 bases and J shed 2 bases, with 11 bases lying between them. CDR1 is DFQATT, CDR2 SNEGSKA, per germline (reference sequence). The CDR3 sequence is 15 residues long. This chain's CDR3 is CSARDTGATYNEQFF. Written as DNA, the CDR3 is TGCAGTGCTAGAGATACGGGAGCCACCTACAATGAGCAGTTCTTC.

As regards this clonotype: Just one base apart from a much larger clone, this may be a read error. The chain recombines TRBV12-3 or TRBV12-4 with TRBJ2-1; D remains ambiguous. V was pared by 5 bases and J by 14 bases, with 22 bases between. This CDR3 has 14 amino acids. This CDR3 reads CASSRVRHGDNEFF. The CDR3, as DNA: TGTGCCAGCAGTAGGGTACGGCATGGAGACAACGAGTTCTTC.

This clonotype showed up many times. The V gene is TRBV29-1, the J gene TRBJ2-7; 9 bases agree with TRBD2. CDR3 length: 14 residues. J was trimmed by 1 base and V by 4 bases; bases with no gene match: 5. The germline V gene encodes CDR1 SQVTM and CDR2 ANQGSEA. DNA for the CDR3: TGCAGCGTTGCAATGGGACTAGCTTCCTACGAGCAGTACTTC. Protein: CSVAMGLASYEQYF.

This clonotype appeared once. The chain employs TRBV11-1 and TRBJ2-1; TRBD2 agrees at 14 bases. The CDR3 spans 18 residues. After removal of 3 bases from V and 6 bases from J, the junction contained 10 bases not matched to a gene. CDR1 SGHAT and CDR2 FQDESV come from the germline V gene (reference sequence). The CDR3, as DNA: TGTGCCAGCAGCTTCTTGGGACTAGCGGGAGCGGGCCTCAATGAGCAGTTCTTC. It encodes CASSFLGLAGAGLNEQFF. The full variable domain, its missing parts supplied by reference TRBV11-1 and TRBJ2-1, is EAEVAQSPRYKITEKSQAVAFWCDPISGHATLYWYRQILGQGPELLVQFQDESVVDDSQLPKDRFSAERLKGVDSTLKIQPAELGDSAMYLCASSFLGLAGAGLNEQFFGPGTRLTVL.

V gene TRBV23-1 combines with J gene TRBJ2-7; D may correspond to TRBD1 or TRBD2 (5 bases each). TRBV23-1 is assigned to the ORF class and has an uncertain function. V lost 1 base and J lost 2, with 18 bases in between. There are 17 residues in the CDR3. For the CDR3, the DNA is TGCGCCAGCAGTCAATACCGATGGGGGTGCAACACCTACGAGCAGTACTTC. Translation: CASSQYRWGCNTYEQYF.